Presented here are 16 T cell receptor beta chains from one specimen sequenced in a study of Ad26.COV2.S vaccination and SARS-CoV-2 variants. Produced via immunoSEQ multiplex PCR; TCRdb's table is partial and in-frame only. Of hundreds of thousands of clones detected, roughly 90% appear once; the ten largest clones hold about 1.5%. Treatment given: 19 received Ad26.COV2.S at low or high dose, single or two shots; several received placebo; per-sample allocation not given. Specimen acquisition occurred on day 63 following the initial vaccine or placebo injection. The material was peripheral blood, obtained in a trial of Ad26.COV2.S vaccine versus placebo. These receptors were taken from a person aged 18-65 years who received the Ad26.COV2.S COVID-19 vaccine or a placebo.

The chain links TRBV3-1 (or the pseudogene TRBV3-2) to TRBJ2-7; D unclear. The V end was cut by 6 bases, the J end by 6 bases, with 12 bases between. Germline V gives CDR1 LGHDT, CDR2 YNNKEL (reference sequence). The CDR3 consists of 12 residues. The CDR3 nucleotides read TGTGCCAGCAGTACGGACGGTAGCGAGCAGTACTTC. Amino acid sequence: CASSTDGSEQYF.

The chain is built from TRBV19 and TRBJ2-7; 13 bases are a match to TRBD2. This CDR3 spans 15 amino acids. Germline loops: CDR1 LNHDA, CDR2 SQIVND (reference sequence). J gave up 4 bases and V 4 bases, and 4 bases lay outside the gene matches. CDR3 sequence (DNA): TGTGCCAGTAGTAAGGGACTAGCGGGGATTTACGAGCAGTACTTC. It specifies CASSKGLAGIYEQYF.

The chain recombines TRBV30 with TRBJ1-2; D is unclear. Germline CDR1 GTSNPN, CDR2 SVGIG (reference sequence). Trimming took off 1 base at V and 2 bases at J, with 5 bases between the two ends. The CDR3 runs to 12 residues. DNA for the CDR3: TGTGCCTGGAGTGCGTTAAACTATGGCTACACCTTC. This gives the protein CAWSALNYGYTF.

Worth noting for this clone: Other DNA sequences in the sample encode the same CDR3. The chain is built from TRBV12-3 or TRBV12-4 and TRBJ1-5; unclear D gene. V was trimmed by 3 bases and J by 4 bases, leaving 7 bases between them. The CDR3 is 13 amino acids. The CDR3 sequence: CASSFGGNQPQHF. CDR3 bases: TGTGCCAGCAGTTTTGGAGGTAATCAGCCCCAGCATTTT.

The CDR3 protein is CASSQMEGSYNEQFF. The DNA for the CDR3 is TGTGCCAGCAGCCAAATGGAGGGTTCCTACAATGAGCAGTTCTTC. The V gene is TRBV16, the J gene TRBJ2-1; D possibly corresponds to TRBD2 (6 bases). The CDR3 is made up of 15 amino acids. Germline loops: CDR1 KGHSY, CDR2 FQNENV. Trimming pared 2 bases from V and 1 base from J, leaving 9 bases between. Based on the CDR3 plus reference TRBV16 and TRBJ2-1, the full variable domain is GEEVAQTPKHLVRGEGQKAKLYCAPIKGHSYVFWYQQVLKNEFKFLISFQNENVFDETGMPKERFSAKCLPNSPCSLEIQATKLEDSAVYFCASSQMEGSYNEQFFGPGTRLTVL.

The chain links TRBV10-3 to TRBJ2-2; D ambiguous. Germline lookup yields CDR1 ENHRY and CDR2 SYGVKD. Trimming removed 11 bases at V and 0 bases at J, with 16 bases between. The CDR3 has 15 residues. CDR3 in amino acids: CAVHRRFANTGELFF. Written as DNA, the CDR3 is TGTGCCGTCCATCGTAGATTCGCGAACACCGGGGAGCTGTTTTTT.

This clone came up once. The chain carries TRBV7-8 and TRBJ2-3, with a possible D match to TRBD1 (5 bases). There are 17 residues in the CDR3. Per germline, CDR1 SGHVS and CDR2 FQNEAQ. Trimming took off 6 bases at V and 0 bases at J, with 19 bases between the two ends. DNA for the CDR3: TGTGCCAGCAGTCAAAGTAGGGGCGTTACTAGCACAGATACGCAGTATTTT. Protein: CASSQSRGVTSTDTQYF.

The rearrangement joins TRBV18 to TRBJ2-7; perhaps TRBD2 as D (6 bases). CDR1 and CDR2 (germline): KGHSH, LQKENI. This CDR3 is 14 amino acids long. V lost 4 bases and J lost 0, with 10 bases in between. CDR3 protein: CASSLKRASYEQYF. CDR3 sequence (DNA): TGTGCCAGCTCACTAAAGCGGGCCTCCTACGAGCAGTACTTC.

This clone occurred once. CDR3: CASSYGEISYEQYF. CDR3 DNA: TGTGCCAGCAGTTACGGGGAGATCTCCTACGAGCAGTACTTC. J is TRBJ2-7 and V is TRBV6-5, with D possibly matching TRBD2 (5 bases). Germline-derived CDR1 and CDR2 are MNHEY and SVGAGI. The CDR3 totals 14 residues. V lost 2 bases and J lost 0, with 8 bases in between.

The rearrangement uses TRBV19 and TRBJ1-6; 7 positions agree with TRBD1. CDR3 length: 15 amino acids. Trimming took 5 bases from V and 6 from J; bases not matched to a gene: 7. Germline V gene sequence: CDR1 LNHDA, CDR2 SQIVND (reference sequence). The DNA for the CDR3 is TGTGCCAGTAGTCCCGACAGGGTTGGTAATTCACCCCTCCACTTT. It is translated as CASSPDRVGNSPLHF. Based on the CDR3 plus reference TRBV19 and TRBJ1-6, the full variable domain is DGGITQSPKYLFRKEGQNVTLSCEQNLNHDAMYWYRQDPGQGLRLIYYSQIVNDFQKGDIAEGYSVSREKKESFPLTVTSAQKNPTAFYLCASSPDRVGNSPLHFGNGTRLTVT.

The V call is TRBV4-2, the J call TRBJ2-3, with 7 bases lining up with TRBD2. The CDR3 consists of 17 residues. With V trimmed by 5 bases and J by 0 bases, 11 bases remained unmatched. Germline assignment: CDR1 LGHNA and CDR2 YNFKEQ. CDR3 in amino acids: CASSGGRPPSSTDTQYF. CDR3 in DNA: TGTGCCAGCAGCGGCGGGAGACCCCCGTCTAGCACAGATACGCAGTATTTT.

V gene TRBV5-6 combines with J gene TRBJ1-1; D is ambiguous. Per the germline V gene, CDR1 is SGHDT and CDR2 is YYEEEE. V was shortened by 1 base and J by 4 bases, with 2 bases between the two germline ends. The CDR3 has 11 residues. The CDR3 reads CASSLSTEAFF. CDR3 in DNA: TGTGCCAGCAGCTTGTCCACTGAAGCTTTCTTT.

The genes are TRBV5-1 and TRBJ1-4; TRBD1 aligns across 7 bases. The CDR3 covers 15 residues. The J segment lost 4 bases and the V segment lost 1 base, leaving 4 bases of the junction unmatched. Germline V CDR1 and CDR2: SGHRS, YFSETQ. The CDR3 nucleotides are TGCGCCAGCAGCTTGCGAGGGACAGATAATGAAAAACTGTTTTTT. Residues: CASSLRGTDNEKLFF.

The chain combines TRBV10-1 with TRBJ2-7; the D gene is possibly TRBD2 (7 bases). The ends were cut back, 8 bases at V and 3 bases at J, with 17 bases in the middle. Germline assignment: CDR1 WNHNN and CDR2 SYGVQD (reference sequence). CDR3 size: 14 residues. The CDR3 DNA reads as TGCGCCAGCGGCCTGAGAGGGGGGGGCTACGAGCAGTACTTC. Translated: CASGLRGGGYEQYF.

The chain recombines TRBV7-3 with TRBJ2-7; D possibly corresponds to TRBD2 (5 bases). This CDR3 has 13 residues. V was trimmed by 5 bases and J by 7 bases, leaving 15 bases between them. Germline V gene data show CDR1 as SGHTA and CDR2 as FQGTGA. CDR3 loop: CASSPRGPEEQYF. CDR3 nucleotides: TGTGCCAGCAGCCCCCGCGGGCCAGAGGAGCAGTACTTC.

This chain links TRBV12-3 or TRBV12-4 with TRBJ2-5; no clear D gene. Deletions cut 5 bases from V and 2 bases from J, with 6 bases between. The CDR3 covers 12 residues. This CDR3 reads CASSTRQETQYF. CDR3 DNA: TGTGCCAGCAGTACAAGACAAGAGACCCAGTACTTC.